Listed below are T cell receptor beta chains from one sample, sequenced in a study of T-cell reconstitution after alpha-beta-depleted transplantation in children. In TCRdb, the PCR reads were re-called with MiXCR into one record per CDR3 protein. The repertoire has 200,000 to 300,000 distinct CDR3 sequences, around 12% of them found once; the top ten carry 2.6%. This material consisted of PBMCs from the stem cell graft donor, taken from the stem cell graft. The receptors shown here come from a human donor who donated a stem cell graft to a child with acute lymphoblastic leukemia. Each CDR3 is given with its conserved first and last residue. The D gene is left open where the match is weak. Not all rows give a size; the values are once, few, many and, for expanded clones, a class.

V gene: TRBV20-1; J gene: TRBJ1-3; clone size: many; D gene: .; CDR3 DNA: TGCAGTGCTAGACCCGGGAGCTCTGGAAACACCATATATTTT; CDR3 protein: CSARPGSSGNTIYF
V gene: TRBV29-1; J gene: TRBJ2-1; clone size: many; D gene: TRBD2; CDR3 DNA: TGCAGCGTTGAAGGACTAGCGGGAGGCCGGGTATCCTACAATGAGCAGTTCTTC; CDR3 protein: CSVEGLAGGRVSYNEQFF
V gene: TRBV6-1; J gene: TRBJ1-5; clone size: many; D gene: .; CDR3 DNA: TGTGCCAGCAGTGAAGGACCCCGCCCGAATCAGCCCCAGCATTTT; CDR3 protein: CASSEGPRPNQPQHF
V gene: TRBV4-3; J gene: TRBJ2-5; clone size: many; D gene: .; CDR3 DNA: TGCGCCAGCAGCCTCAACCATCGGACTCCCGGAGTGGAGACCCAGTACTTC; CDR3 protein: CASSLNHRTPGVETQYF
V gene: TRBV18; J gene: TRBJ2-3; clone size: few; D gene: .; CDR3 DNA: TGTGCCAGCTCACCAAGGGGGAGCGGGTACACAGATACGCAGTATTTT; CDR3 protein: CASSPRGSGYTDTQYF
V gene: TRBV3-1; J gene: TRBJ1-1; clone size: few; D gene: .; CDR3 DNA: TGTGCCAGCAGCCAAGGGGCAGCGTGGAACACTGAAGCTTTCTTT; CDR3 protein: CASSQGAAWNTEAFF
V gene: TRBV5-1; J gene: TRBJ2-7; clone size: many; D gene: TRBD1; CDR3 DNA: TGCGCCAGCAGCTTGGGTCAGGGGGCGATTGCTGAGTACTTC; CDR3 protein: CASSLGQGAIAEYF
V gene: TRBV5-1; J gene: TRBJ2-7; clone size: .; D gene: TRBD1; CDR3 DNA: TGCGCCAGCAGCCCGACAGGGGAAGGCTACGAGCAGTACTTC; CDR3 protein: CASSPTGEGYEQYF
V gene: TRBV25-1; J gene: TRBJ2-5; clone size: many; D gene: .; CDR3 DNA: TGTGCCAGCAGTGTATCAGAGACCCAGTACTTC; CDR3 protein: CASSVSETQYF
V gene: TRBV20-1; J gene: TRBJ2-3; clone size: many; D gene: TRBD2; CDR3 DNA: TGCAGCGGCTCGGGACTAACACTCACAGATACGCAGTATTTT; CDR3 protein: CSGSGLTLTDTQYF
V gene: TRBV11-2; J gene: TRBJ1-2; clone size: .; D gene: .; CDR3 DNA: TGTGCCAGCAGCCCCCCGCGGACCTTC; CDR3 protein: CASSPPRTF
V gene: TRBV2; J gene: TRBJ2-3; clone size: few; D gene: .; CDR3 DNA: TGTGCCAGCAGTGAACTCCCCGGCGATACGCAGTATTTT; CDR3 protein: CASSELPGDTQYF
V gene: TRBV6-5; J gene: TRBJ1-2; clone size: many; D gene: .; CDR3 DNA: TGTGCCAGCAGAACACGGGACGGAACTAACTATGGCTACACCTTC; CDR3 protein: CASRTRDGTNYGYTF
V gene: TRBV28; J gene: TRBJ2-7; clone size: many; D gene: .; CDR3 DNA: TGTGCCATCAGCCGTCTATCGACGGAAGAGTCCTACGAGCAGTACTTC; CDR3 protein: CAISRLSTEESYEQYF
V gene: TRBV20-1; J gene: TRBJ2-1; clone size: many; D gene: .; CDR3 DNA: TGCAGTGCTAGAAGGGAATCCTACAATGAGCAGTTCTTC; CDR3 protein: CSARRESYNEQFF
V gene: TRBV4-3; J gene: TRBJ2-7; clone size: many; D gene: .; CDR3 DNA: TGCGCCAGCAGCCAAGATTACACCGGGACCGAGGCCAGCGCCGCGCTGATCTTC; CDR3 protein: CASSQDYTGTEASAALIF
V gene: TRBV7-8; J gene: TRBJ1-2; clone size: many; D gene: .; CDR3 DNA: TGTGCCAGCAGCCAAAGGACAAGGAACTATGGCTACACCTTC; CDR3 protein: CASSQRTRNYGYTF
V gene: TRBV5-1; J gene: TRBJ2-5; clone size: many; D gene: .; CDR3 DNA: TGCGCCAGCAGATTTGATCGGGGGGAGACCCAGTACTTC; CDR3 protein: CASRFDRGETQYF